The text below deals with one T cell receptor (beta chain). This specimen belongs to a study of blood T cell repertoires in COVID-19. Study information: Whether acute or convalescent, the COVID-19 samples came from the United States, Italy and Spain. PBMCs, B-cell-depleted T cells, or T cells were the source of the cDNA or gDNA that made up the material.

The authors' processing: From reference gene primer amplification, estimates of nucleated cell counts were derived. Only in-frame clones appear in the TCRdb table, and some are missing; sequencing was by immunoSEQ multiplex PCR. The DNA was the basis for D and trimming; V, J and clone size are from that table. The table has about 370,000 clones, nearly 90% seen once. The receptor was isolated from a man aged 18 to 30 with active or convalescent COVID-19. Sequences were obtained from peripheral blood.

Written as DNA, the CDR3 is TGTGCCAGCAGCCAAGATTGGGGGAGCGGGAGGGCTGCCGAGCAGTACTTC. Translating it yields CASSQDWGSGRAAEQYF. The gene calls are TRBV3-1 (or the pseudogene TRBV3-2) and TRBJ2-7, with 10 bases fitting TRBD2. Germline loops: CDR1 LGHDT, CDR2 YNNKEL (reference sequence). The V gene end was trimmed by 0 bases and the J gene end by 6 bases; junction bases not matched to a gene: 11. This CDR3 has 17 amino acids.